This entry features one T cell receptor (beta chain) sequence. This sample is drawn from a study of blood T cell repertoires in COVID-19. Study as a whole: The origin of the acute and convalescent COVID-19 samples was the United States, Italy and Spain. In each case, the material was cDNA or gDNA derived from T cells, B-cell-depleted T cells, or PBMCs.

Original data processing: By means of reference gene primer amplification, nucleated cell counts were estimated. Assay: immunoSEQ multiplex PCR; the TCRdb copy retains only in-frame clones and omits some. The V and J calls and clone size are taken from that table; D and trimming were inferred from the DNA. The sample carries under 300,000 clones, about 88% recorded once. The CDR3 has 12 residues. Germline values: CDR1 KGHSH, CDR2 LQKENI. The V end was cut by 3 bases, the J end by 8 bases, with 7 bases between. The sequence derives from a man aged 18 to 35 with active or convalescent COVID-19. Sequenced material: peripheral blood. V and J are TRBV18 and TRBJ2-2; the D is unclear. The CDR3 region has the DNA TGTGCCAGCTCACCCCCTTTTGGGGAGCTGTTTTTT. This gives the protein CASSPPFGELFF. Supplemented by reference TRBV18 and TRBJ2-2, the full variable domain reads NAGVMQNPRHLVRRRGQEARLRCSPMKGHSHVYWYRQLPEEGLKFMVYLQKENIIDESGMPKERFSAEFPKEGPSILRIQQVVRGDSAAYFCASSPPFGELFFGEGSRLTVL.